These 15 T cell receptor beta chains came from one sample sequenced in a study of vaccination effects on CD4 cells after COVID-19. Sequencing was performed with immunoSEQ multiplex PCR; in TCRdb, only in-frame clones are kept and a portion is missing. Counted here are around 54,000 clones, 80% to 85% occurring once; the ten biggest clones make up about 2.2%. Antigen-specific CD4+ T cells were first expanded with viral peptide pools by the ViraFEST assay and only then sequenced. At the end of around 11 days of culture, CD4+ T cells were isolated. Their cognate antigens are unknown. The sequencing used CD4+ T cells from PBMCs cultured with HCoV-229E spike peptides, collected before COVID-19 vaccination. These receptor sequences come from a human donor who received a COVID-19 vaccine.

The chain links TRBV18 to TRBJ2-4; 8 positions agree with TRBD2. Per germline, CDR1 KGHSH and CDR2 LQKENI. The CDR3 is made up of 16 amino acids. V was pared by 4 bases and J by 6 bases, with 11 bases of the junction left unmatched. This CDR3 is CASSRAGLGDSNIQYF. As DNA, the CDR3 is TGTGCCAGCTCACGCGCGGGACTAGGGGACTCAAACATTCAGTACTTC.

By frequency in the sample, this clone is large. The rearrangement uses TRBV6-5 and TRBJ1-2; tentative D call: TRBD1 (5 bases). The germline V and J ends were trimmed by 4 bases and 7 bases, with 13 bases remaining between them. The germline V gene encodes CDR1 MNHEY and CDR2 SVGAGI. The CDR3 contains 13 residues. The CDR3 DNA reads TGTGCCAGCAGTTTACTAACGGGGGTTGGCTACACCTTC. It specifies CASSLLTGVGYTF.

The V call is TRBV5-1, the J call TRBJ2-6; 7 nucleotides match TRBD2. This CDR3 is built from 16 residues. CDR1 is SGHRS and CDR2 is YFSETQ in the germline V gene. J was trimmed by 0 bases and V by 4 bases; bases with no gene match: 4. The DNA for the CDR3 is TGCGCCAGCAGCCCGGGGGGAAGCTCTGGGGCCAACGTCCTGACTTTC. This encodes CASSPGGSSGANVLTF.

This clone has only a few counts. This chain links TRBV2 with TRBJ1-2; no clear D gene. The CDR3 extends over 14 amino acids. Trimming left V 8 bases short and J 5 bases short, with 18 bases between. Germline values: CDR1 SNHLY, CDR2 FYNNEI. CDR3 DNA: TGTGCCAGCCGTGCGAGGGCCTTTAGGTATGGCTACACCTTC. This encodes CASRARAFRYGYTF. Full variable domain (remainder filled in from reference TRBV2 and TRBJ1-2): EPEVTQTPSHQVTQMGQEVILRCVPISNHLYFYWYRQILGQKVEFLVSFYNNEISEKSEIFDDQFSVERPDGSNFTLKIRSTKLEDSAMYFCASRARAFRYGYTFGSGTRLTVV.

As DNA, the CDR3 is TGTGCCAGCAGCTTCGGGGGAGAAAAGACCCAGTACTTC. It codes for CASSFGGEKTQYF. This chain links TRBV7-3 with TRBJ2-5; D might be TRBD2 (6 bases). The V and J ends lost 3 bases and 6 bases respectively, with 11 bases between them. The CDR3 consists of 13 residues. Germline CDR1 reads SGHTA; CDR2 reads FQGTGA. Full variable domain (missing parts from reference TRBV7-3 and TRBJ2-5): GAGVSQTPSNKVTEKGKYVELRCDPISGHTALYWYRQSLGQGPEFLIYFQGTGAADDSGLPNDRFFAVRPEGSVSTLKIQRTERGDSAVYLCASSFGGEKTQYFGPGTRLLVL.

This clone was observed a single time. The rearrangement uses TRBV30 and TRBJ1-4, with D maybe TRBD1 (5 bases). Trimming removed 3 bases at V and 8 bases at J, with 16 bases between. This CDR3 region has 14 residues. Germline loops: CDR1 GTSNPN, CDR2 SVGIG (reference sequence). The DNA of the CDR3 is TGTGCCTGGAGAAGACAGCTAGGCCAGGAAAAACTGTTTTTT. Translating it yields CAWRRQLGQEKLFF.

The CDR3 here is CASSVRRGTGISGANVLTF. CDR3 bases: TGTGCCAGCAGCGTTCGTAGGGGGACAGGGATATCTGGGGCCAACGTCCTGACTTTC. The genes are TRBV9 and TRBJ2-6; 9 bases agree with TRBD1. V trimming: 2 bases; J trimming: 1 base; junction bases outside the gene matches: 10. The length of the CDR3 is 19 residues. CDR1 SGDLS and CDR2 YYNGEE come from the germline V gene.

This chain connects TRBV27 to TRBJ2-6, with 7 bases aligning to TRBD1. V lost 5 bases to trimming and J lost 7 bases; unmatched junction nucleotides: 14. Germline V gives CDR1 MNHEY, CDR2 SMNVEV (reference sequence). This CDR3 spans 17 amino acids. The CDR3 bases are TGTGCCAGCAGTCCCCTCAGGGGGACAAGGAGTGCCAACGTCCTGACTTTC. It encodes CASSPLRGTRSANVLTF.

The V gene is TRBV30, the J gene TRBJ1-2; 9 bases line up with TRBD1. Trimming at V came to 3 bases and at J to 4 bases, leaving 9 bases not matched to a gene. Germline CDR1 GTSNPN, CDR2 SVGIG (reference sequence). This CDR3 is 15 amino acids long. CDR3 loop: CAWSEPGQGPYGYTF. The CDR3 DNA follows: TGTGCCTGGAGCGAGCCGGGACAGGGCCCCTATGGCTACACCTTC.

The chain recombines TRBV5-1 with TRBJ1-4; D possibly corresponds to TRBD1 (5 bases). The CDR3 sequence is 17 residues long. Trimming pared 0 bases from V and 4 bases from J, leaving 16 bases between. Germline CDR1 and CDR2: SGHRS and YFSETQ. CDR3 residues: CASSLGFQGGDNEKLFF. The CDR3 nucleotides read TGCGCCAGCAGCTTGGGATTTCAGGGAGGGGATAATGAAAAACTGTTTTTT.

This clone was recorded once. The chain joins TRBV28 to TRBJ1-1; possible D gene TRBD1, 5 bases. The CDR3 runs to 13 residues. Germline CDR1 reads MDHEN; CDR2 reads SYDVKM. V gave up 4 bases and J gave up 4 bases, with 10 bases separating them. The DNA for the CDR3 is TGTGCCAGCAGTTCCAGGGTGAGCACTGAAGCTTTCTTT. This translates into CASSSRVSTEAFF. The full variable domain, in which reference TRBV28 and TRBJ1-1 provide the parts outside the CDR3, is DVKVTQSSRYLVKRTGEKVFLECVQDMDHENMFWYRQDPGLGLRLIYFSYDVKMKEKGDIPEGYSVSREKKERFSLILESASTNQTSMYLCASSSRVSTEAFFGQGTRLTVV.

The chain links TRBV5-1 to TRBJ2-3, with 10 positions matching TRBD2. Germline CDR1 and CDR2: SGHRS and YFSETQ. The CDR3 loop spans 15 amino acids. The ends lost 6 bases at V and 5 bases at J; junction bases unmatched: 9. CDR3 bases: TGCGCCAGCAATACTAGCGGGGTATGGGAAGATACGCAGTATTTT. This gives the protein CASNTSGVWEDTQYF.

The chain is built from TRBV5-4 and TRBJ1-1; D is unresolved. Germline assignment: CDR1 SGHNT and CDR2 YYREEE (reference sequence). V was shortened by 0 bases and J by 5 bases, with 17 bases between the two germline ends. The CDR3 extends over 16 amino acids. The CDR3 DNA follows: TGTGCCAGCAGCTTGGATATGGGCCGGGCTGGTACTGAAGCTTTCTTT. Translated, it gives CASSLDMGRAGTEAFF.

The chain carries TRBV12-3 or TRBV12-4 and TRBJ2-1; a possible D gene is TRBD1 (6 bases). V lost 5 bases to trimming and J lost 8 bases, with 10 bases between them. This CDR3 is 12 amino acids long. For the CDR3, the DNA is TGTGCCAGCAGTCAGGGGCAGGATGAGCAGTTCTTC. Translated, it gives CASSQGQDEQFF.

The chain uses TRBV6-1 and TRBJ1-6; D perhaps matches TRBD1 (5 bases). V was cut by 1 base and J by 10 bases, with 11 bases left in between. The CDR3 sequence is 14 residues long. Germline loops: CDR1 MNHNS, CDR2 SASEGT. This CDR3 is CASSEGWAGSPLHF. The CDR3, as DNA: TGTGCCAGCAGTGAAGGATGGGCAGGGTCACCCCTCCACTTT.